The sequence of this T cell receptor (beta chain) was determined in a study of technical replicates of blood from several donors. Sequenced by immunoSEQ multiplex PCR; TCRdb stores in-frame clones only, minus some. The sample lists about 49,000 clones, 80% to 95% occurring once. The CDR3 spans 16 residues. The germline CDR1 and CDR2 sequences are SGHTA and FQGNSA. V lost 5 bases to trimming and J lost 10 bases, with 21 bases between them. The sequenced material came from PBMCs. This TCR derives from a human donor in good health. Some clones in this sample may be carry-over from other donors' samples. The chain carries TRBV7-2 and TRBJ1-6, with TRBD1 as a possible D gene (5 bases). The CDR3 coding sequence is TGTGCCAGCAGCCACGCGGGGGGTCGGGGGAAATCACCCCTCCACTTT. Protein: CASSHAGGRGKSPLHF. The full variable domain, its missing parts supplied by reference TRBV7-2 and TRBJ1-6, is GAGVSQSPSNKVTEKGKDVELRCDPISGHTALYWYRQSLGQGLEFLIYFQGNSAPDKSGLPSDRFSAERTGGSVSTLTIQRTQQEDSAVYLCASSHAGGRGKSPLHFGNGTRLTVT.